This T cell receptor beta chain was documented in a study of Ad26.COV2.S vaccination and SARS-CoV-2 variants. Study-level background: The study gave Ad26.COV2.S intramuscularly, once or twice 56 days apart.

A few counts support this clone. The antigen is undetermined. Only in-frame clones appear in the TCRdb table, and some are missing; sequencing was by immunoSEQ multiplex PCR. The sample includes 430,000 or so clones, roughly 89% of them seen just once. Whole-study results and caveats: TCR breadth and depth analyses may have underestimated total T cell responses.

Treatment described: over 15 received Ad26.COV2.S at low or high dose, single or two shots; about 5 received placebo; per-sample allocation not given. The study sampled participants on day 63 after the first vaccine or placebo injection. Built on an Ad26 vector, the vaccine expressed Wuhan-strain SARS-CoV-2 spike. The receptor was isolated from a person aged 18 to 59 who received the Ad26.COV2.S COVID-19 vaccine or a placebo. Sequencing was performed on peripheral blood, taken in a trial of Ad26.COV2.S vaccine versus placebo.

CDR3 sequence (DNA): TGTGCCAGCAGTTCCAGGACCGAGTCTGAAGCTTTCTTT. Amino acid sequence: CASSSRTESEAFF. The gene calls are TRBV6-5 and TRBJ1-1; D remains ambiguous. The CDR3 totals 13 residues. The germline V and J ends were trimmed by 4 bases and 6 bases, with 12 bases remaining between them. Germline V gene data show CDR1 as MNHEY and CDR2 as SVGAGI.